The entry that follows covers one T cell receptor beta chain sequence. Its target is not known. This sample was taken from a study of blood T cells in healthy people across ages. Then a second PCR, running about 6 to 12 cycles, was carried out with a sample-barcoded 5' primer and a J-beta primer mix. TCRdb fed the 5' RACE reads into MiXCR, producing one record per CDR3 protein. The sample lists over 1,500,000 distinct CDR3 sequences, just under 50% occurring once. The germline V gene has CDR1 LGHNA and CDR2 YNFKEQ. V was cut by 3 bases and J by 4 bases, with 18 bases left in between. The CDR3 covers 16 residues. Broader study findings: Higher diversity and more naive CD4+ cells were features of long-lived donors, compared to aged donors.

This clonotype originated in a woman between 35 and 50 years old in good health. This chain joins TRBV4-2 and TRBJ2-5, with D perhaps TRBD1 or TRBD2 (5 bases each). The material sequenced was blood. The CDR3 DNA reads as TGTGCCAGCAGCCACACCGGGACCACCTCCCTAGAGACCCAGTACTTC. Encoded protein: CASSHTGTTSLETQYF.